This is a list of T cell receptor beta chains from one sample in a study of identifying expanded T cells in peripheral blood. TCRdb's copy holds only in-frame clones and misses some; the assay was immunoSEQ multiplex PCR. The table has 130,000 or so clones, approximately 80% seen once. Source material: blood. The receptors shown here come from a person between 18 and 75 years old in good health. Each CDR3 is given with its conserved first and last residue. A clone size is listed for some rows: how often the clone was seen (once, few, many), or a class if it is expanded.

clone size,V gene,CDR3 protein
.,TRBV6-6,CASGTRGPEEQFF
.,TRBV4-1,CASSQAGTGGETQYF
.,TRBV18,CASSPGQGLDTQYF
.,TRBV25-1,CASSEAGAKQFF
.,TRBV6-6,CASSPMTGTGLEAFF
.,TRBV5-1,CASSLAFGDQQFF
.,TRBV6-5,CASSPPGGPGEKLFF
.,TRBV10-3,CAIRGGDTDTQYF
once,TRBV5-4,CASNKPGQGSTDTQYF
.,TRBV5-4,CASSLEAGVLTDTQYF
.,TRBV7-9,CASSLDGRSREKLFF
.,TRBV6-5,CASSYSRNNQPQHF
.,TRBV30,CAWTGYRGSVQETQYF
.,TRBV7-8,CASSRTQGYEQYF
.,TRBV4-3,CASSQDTVNYGYTF
few,TRBV11-2,CASSFSGGNTIYF
.,TRBV27,CASSLLGYEQFF
.,TRBV27,CASSLYMDRTEQFF
.,TRBV7-9,CASSLVRDEQYF